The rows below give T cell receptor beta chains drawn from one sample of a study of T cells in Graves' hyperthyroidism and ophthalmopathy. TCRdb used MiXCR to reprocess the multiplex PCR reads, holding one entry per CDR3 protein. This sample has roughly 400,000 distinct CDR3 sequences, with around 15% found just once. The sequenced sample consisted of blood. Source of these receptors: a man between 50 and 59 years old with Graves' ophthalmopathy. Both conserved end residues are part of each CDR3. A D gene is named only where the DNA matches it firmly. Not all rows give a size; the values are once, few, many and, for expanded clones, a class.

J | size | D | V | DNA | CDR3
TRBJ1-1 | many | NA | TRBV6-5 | TGTGCCAGCAGTTATGGGGGGATCGGGGGCACTGAAGCTTTCTTT | CASSYGGIGGTEAFF
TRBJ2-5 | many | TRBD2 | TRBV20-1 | TGCAGTGCTACTTCCCGGGAGGACGTCAACGGGGAGACCCAGTACTTC | CSATSREDVNGETQYF
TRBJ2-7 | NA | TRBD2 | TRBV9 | TGTGCCAGCAGCGTATCTGGGGGAGGGCCCTACGAGCAGTACTTC | CASSVSGGGPYEQYF
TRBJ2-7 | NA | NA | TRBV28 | TGTACCAGCAGTGACCCCCCGGGTAGGCAGTACTTC | CTSSDPPGRQYF
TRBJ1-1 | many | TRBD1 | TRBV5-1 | TGCGCCAGCAGCCGGACAGGGGCCGGGCTGAACACTGAAGCTTTCTTT | CASSRTGAGLNTEAFF
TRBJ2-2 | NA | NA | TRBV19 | TGTGCCAGTAGAGGGGCCAGGGTGAGGGGGGGGAGGGCCGCTGCCGGGGAGCTGTTTTTT | CASRGARVRGGRAAAGELFF
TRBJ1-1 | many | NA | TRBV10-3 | TGTGCCATCTCCGTTGAGCCCGGGCAATCCAGTGAAGCTTTCTTT | CAISVEPGQSSEAFF
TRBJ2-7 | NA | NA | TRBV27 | TGTGCCAGCAGTTTAACTCCGGGCCCCTACGAGCAGTACTTC | CASSLTPGPYEQYF
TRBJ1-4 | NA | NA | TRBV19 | TGTGCTACTGTCGGGGGCATGACTAATGAAAAACTGTTTTTT | CATVGGMTNEKLFF
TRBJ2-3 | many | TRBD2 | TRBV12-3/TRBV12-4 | TGTGCCAGCAAATATGCGGGGGGTGCGGATACGCAGTATTTT | CASKYAGGADTQYF
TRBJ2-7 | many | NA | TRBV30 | TGTGCCTGGAGTGGACGCTCCTACGAGCAGTACTTC | CAWSGRSYEQYF
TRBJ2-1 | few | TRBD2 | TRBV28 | TGTGCCAGCAGTTTAAAGACTAGCAAGGGATACAATGAGCAGTTCTTC | CASSLKTSKGYNEQFF
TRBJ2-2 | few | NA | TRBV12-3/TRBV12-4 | TGTGCCAGCAGTTATAGCGGTGGCACTCTCGGGGAGCTGTTTTTT | CASSYSGGTLGELFF
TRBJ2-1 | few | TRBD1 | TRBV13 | TGTGCCAGCAGTTTAGGCGGGACAGGGAAGAATGAGCAGTTCTTC | CASSLGGTGKNEQFF
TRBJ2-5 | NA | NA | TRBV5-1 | TGCGCCAGCAGCCTGGGACTTGCTGGGACCCAGTACTTC | CASSLGLAGTQYF
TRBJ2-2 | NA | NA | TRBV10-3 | TGTGCCATCAGTGAGTTTACTTTCTTTGGGACCGCGAACACCGGGGAGCTGTTTTTT | CAISEFTFFGTANTGELFF
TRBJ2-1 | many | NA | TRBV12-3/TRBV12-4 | TGTGCCAGCAGTTTAGTTGGGGATGAGCAGTTCTTC | CASSLVGDEQFF
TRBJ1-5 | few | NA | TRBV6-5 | TGTGCCAGCAGTTACTCGTTCACAGGAAACAATCAGCCCCAGCATTTT | CASSYSFTGNNQPQHF
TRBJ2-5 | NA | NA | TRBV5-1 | TGCGCCAGCAGCTTGAACGTCCAGTACCAAGAGACCCAGTACTTC | CASSLNVQYQETQYF
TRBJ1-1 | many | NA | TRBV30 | TGTGCCTGGAGACAGTGGGGAGGCACTGAAGCTTTCTTT | CAWRQWGGTEAFF
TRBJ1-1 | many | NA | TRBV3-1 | TGTGCCAGCAGCCAAGATTGGGATTTGAACACTGAAGCTTTCTTT | CASSQDWDLNTEAFF
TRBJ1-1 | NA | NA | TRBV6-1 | TGTGCCAGCGGATCCAACTCGGGCACTGAAGCTTTCTTT | CASGSNSGTEAFF
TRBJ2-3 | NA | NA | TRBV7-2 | TGTGCCAGCAGCTTACGGGGGGCGCGTGCGACAGATACGCAGTATTTT | CASSLRGARATDTQYF
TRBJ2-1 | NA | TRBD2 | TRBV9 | TGTGCCAGCAGCGTAGACCTAGCGGCCTACAATGAGCAGTTCTTC | CASSVDLAAYNEQFF
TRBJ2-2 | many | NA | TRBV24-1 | TGTGCCACCAGTACGAGCAACACCGGGGAGCTGTTTTTT | CATSTSNTGELFF
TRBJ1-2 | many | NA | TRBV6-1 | TGTGCCAGCATCAATAGGGGAGGGATCTATGGCTACACCTTC | CASINRGGIYGYTF
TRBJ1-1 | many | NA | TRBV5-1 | TGCGCCAGCAGCTCGGGGGCGGAGAACACTGAAGCTTTCTTT | CASSSGAENTEAFF
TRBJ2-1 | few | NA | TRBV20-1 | TGCAGTGCTAGAGATCTAGGGGTTTGGGATGAGCAGTTCTTC | CSARDLGVWDEQFF
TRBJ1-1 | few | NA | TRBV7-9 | TGTGCCAGCAGCTTACAGGGACTAACTGAAGCTTTCTTT | CASSLQGLTEAFF
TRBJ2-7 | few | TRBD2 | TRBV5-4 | TGTGCCAGCAGCTTTCCCGGACTAGCGGGAGACGAGCAGTACTTC | CASSFPGLAGDEQYF
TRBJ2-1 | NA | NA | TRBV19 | TGTGCCAGTAGTATAAAACTCCGGGACTCAGAGCAGTTCTTC | CASSIKLRDSEQFF
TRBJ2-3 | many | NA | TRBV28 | TGTGCCAGCAGTCCCGTCGGGGATACGCAGTATTTT | CASSPVGDTQYF
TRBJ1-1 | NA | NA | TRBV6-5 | TGTGCCAGCAGTTACTCGAGAGCGGGGGCTGAGGCTTTCTTT | CASSYSRAGAEAFF
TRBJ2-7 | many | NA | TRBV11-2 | TGTGCCAGCAGCCGCGACAGGACAACCTACGAGCAGTACTTC | CASSRDRTTYEQYF
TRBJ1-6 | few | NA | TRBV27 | TGTGCCAGCAGCCCTTTTGGGGGCAGCTCACCCCTCCACTTT | CASSPFGGSSPLHF
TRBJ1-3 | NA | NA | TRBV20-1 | TGCAGTGCTAGAGATCCCGGGGTAAACACCATATATTTT | CSARDPGVNTIYF
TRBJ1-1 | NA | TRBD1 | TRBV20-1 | TGCAGTGCTAAGAACCGGGACAGGGGGCTAGCTTTCTTT | CSAKNRDRGLAFF
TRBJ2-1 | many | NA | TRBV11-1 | TGTGCCAGCAGTTGGACACGGAATGAGCAGTTCTTC | CASSWTRNEQFF
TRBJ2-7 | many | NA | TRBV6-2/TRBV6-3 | TGTGCCAGCAGAGGGGGGGGCGGGAACGAGCAGTACTTC | CASRGGGGNEQYF
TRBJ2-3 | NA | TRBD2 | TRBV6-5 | TGTGCCAGCAGTTTCCTATCTACCGGGACTAGAAACACAGATACGCAGTATTTT | CASSFLSTGTRNTDTQYF
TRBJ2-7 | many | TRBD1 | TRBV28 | TGTGCCAGCGGCCGGGACAGGGCCTACGAGCAGTACTTC | CASGRDRAYEQYF
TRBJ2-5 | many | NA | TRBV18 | TGTGCCAGCTCACCAGTGACAGGATTGTACCAAGAGACCCAGTACTTC | CASSPVTGLYQETQYF
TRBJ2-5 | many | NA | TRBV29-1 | TGCAGCGTAAACCGGGAGACCCAGTACTTC | CSVNRETQYF
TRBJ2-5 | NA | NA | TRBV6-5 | TGTGCCAGCAGTTACAGGAGAGTGCAAGAGACCCAGTACTTC | CASSYRRVQETQYF
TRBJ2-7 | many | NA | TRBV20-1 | TGCAGTGCTAGTCCCGGGAGATACGAGCAGTACTTC | CSASPGRYEQYF
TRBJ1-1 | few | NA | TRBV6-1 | TGTGCCGTCTCGATGGGGAACACTGAAGCTTTCTTT | CAVSMGNTEAFF
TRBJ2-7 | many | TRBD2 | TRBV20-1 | TGCAGTGCTAGCGCCCACGCGAACCGCGGGGGGGAGCAGTACTTC | CSASAHANRGGEQYF
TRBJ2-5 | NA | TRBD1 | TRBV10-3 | TGTGCCATCAGTGAGTCGGATTCAGGGGGCCGAGGGAAAGAGACCCAGTACTTC | CAISESDSGGRGKETQYF